This is a list of T cell receptor beta chains from one sample in a study of human T cells and chemical hapten exposure. TCRdb itself ran the RACE reads through MiXCR, one entry per CDR3 protein. The sample has tens of thousands of distinct CDR3 sequences; about 6.6% are singletons. The source material was whole blood, sampled in connection with sensitization to the hapten diphenylcyclopropenone (DPC). These receptors all come from a woman under 40 with alopecia areata. Some clones in this sample may be carry-over from other donors' samples. Both conserved end residues are part of each CDR3. The D gene is left open where the match is weak. Only some rows state a clone size, as once, few, many or a class for expanded clones.

v_gene	abundance	j_gene	d_gene	CDR3aa	CDR3nt
TRBV7-8	few	TRBJ1-1	NA	CASSSDMWMDAFF	TGTGCCAGCAGCTCGGACATGTGGATGGATGCTTTCTTT
TRBV30	few	TRBJ1-4	NA	CAWSVRSQLEKLFF	TGTGCCTGGAGTGTACGGTCTCAGCTTGAAAAACTGTTTTTT
TRBV27	many	TRBJ2-1	NA	CASSQGPAYNEQFF	TGTGCCAGCAGCCAGGGACCCGCCTACAATGAGCAGTTCTTC
TRBV6-4	many	TRBJ2-1	NA	CASSSGPTAYNEQFF	TGTGCCAGCAGTTCTGGACCTACCGCCTACAATGAGCAGTTCTTC
TRBV30	NA	TRBJ1-1	TRBD1	CAWTPGQFEAFF	TGTGCCTGGACCCCGGGACAGTTTGAAGCTTTCTTT
TRBV20-1	NA	TRBJ1-1	TRBD1	CSARDPGNRGRATEAFF	TGCAGTGCTAGAGATCCCGGCAACAGGGGCAGAGCCACTGAAGCTTTCTTT
TRBV12-3/TRBV12-4	NA	TRBJ2-2	TRBD2	CASSTTSGTSIPGELFF	TGTGCCAGCAGCACAACCTCCGGGACTAGCATCCCCGGGGAGCTGTTTTTT
TRBV7-9	NA	TRBJ1-5	NA	CASSSYRDQPQHF	TGTGCCAGCAGCTCCTATAGGGATCAGCCCCAGCATTTT
TRBV14	many	TRBJ2-1	NA	CASSNSHNEQFF	TGTGCCAGCAGCAACTCCCACAATGAGCAGTTCTTC
TRBV5-4	many	TRBJ1-3	NA	CASSYGQTSGNTIYF	TGTGCCAGCAGCTATGGACAGACATCTGGAAACACCATATATTTT
TRBV5-1	many	TRBJ2-1	TRBD1	CASSLAGRGYSNEQFF	TGCGCCAGCAGCTTGGCCGGCAGGGGGTACTCCAATGAGCAGTTCTTC
TRBV5-6	few	TRBJ2-3	TRBD1	CASSLEGQTSTDTQYF	TGTGCCAGCAGCTTGGAGGGACAGACTAGCACAGATACGCAGTATTTT
TRBV18	NA	TRBJ1-5	TRBD1	CASSPPGQGSQPQHF	TGTGCCAGCTCACCACCGGGACAGGGGAGTCAGCCCCAGCATTTT
TRBV11-2	many	TRBJ2-2	NA	CASSFQGYVAGELFF	TGTGCCAGCAGCTTTCAAGGCTACGTCGCCGGGGAGCTGTTTTTT
TRBV6-4	many	TRBJ2-2	NA	CASSEHGSGTGELFF	TGTGCCAGCAGTGAACACGGCTCAGGGACCGGGGAGCTGTTTTTT